The 20 T cell receptor beta chains listed next were all sequenced from one sample in a study of tumor-infiltrating lymphocytes in primary liver carcinoma. cDNA specific to TCR beta was made from approximately 0.55 ug of total RNA, with a constant-region primer employed for priming. Three nested multiplex PCR rounds, a slightly modified ARM-PCR, produced the libraries for TCR beta. The two initial PCR rounds, 9 to 11 cycles each, used TRBV1-TRBV30 forward and C-beta reverse primers. TCRdb recomputed calls from the multiplex PCR reads with MiXCR, one row per CDR3 protein. The sample has 150,000 to 200,000 distinct CDR3 sequences; 50% to 75% are singletons. Germline DNA was also extracted, with blood RNA taken from unsorted whole blood. Sample: peripheral blood. The origin of the receptors is a man aged 40-50 years with primary liver carcinoma and hepatitis B virus infection.

The rearrangement joins TRBV7-8 to TRBJ1-1; 7 nucleotides align to TRBD1. Germline lookup yields CDR1 SGHVS and CDR2 FQNEAQ. V was clipped by 5 bases and J by 2 bases; unmatched bases: 2. This CDR3 region has 13 residues. The CDR3: CASSRDSNTEAFF. The CDR3 DNA reads as TGTGCCAGCAGCAGGGACAGTAACACTGAAGCTTTCTTT.

In regard to this clonotype: This may arise from a read error, as a much more abundant clone is one base away. In nucleotides, the CDR3 is TGTGCCAGCAGCCCTTTACAGGGCGGCGACACCTTC. It yields the protein CASSPLQGGDTF. This rearrangement joins TRBV4-2 to TRBJ1-2; D may be TRBD1 (6 bases). This CDR3 is 12 amino acids long. Germline values: CDR1 LGHNA, CDR2 YNFKEQ. Trimming pared 4 bases from V and 12 bases from J, leaving 15 bases between.

Details on this clonotype: This may be a read error: a much more frequent sequence differs by one nucleotide. The chain couples TRBV11-2 to TRBJ2-7; 7 nucleotides line up with TRBD2. Germline assignment: CDR1 SGHAT and CDR2 FQNNGV. This CDR3 has 15 residues. This CDR3 reads CASGLGDGRRAEQYF. The DNA of the CDR3 is TGTGCCAGCGGCTTAGGAGACGGGAGGAGGGCCGAGCAGTACTTC.

Concerning this clonotype itself: This may be a read error: a much more frequent sequence differs by one nucleotide. The chain is built from TRBV11-2 and TRBJ2-1; 9 bases agree with TRBD2. The CDR3 runs to 17 residues. Germline lookup yields CDR1 SGHAT and CDR2 FQNNGV. The trim removed 2 bases at V and 6 bases at J, leaving 11 bases unmatched. In DNA form, the CDR3 reads TGTGCCAGCAGCTTACGTAAGACGGCGGGAGGGCCCAATGAGCAGTTCTTC. This encodes CASSLRKTAGGPNEQFF.

The chain uses TRBV9 and TRBJ2-7; D not resolved. Per the germline V gene, CDR1 is SGDLS and CDR2 is YYNGEE. Trimming left V 3 bases short and J 4 bases short, with 14 bases between. CDR3 length equals 14 residues. This chain's CDR3 is CASSEAYDSYEQYF. In nucleotides, the CDR3 is TGTGCCAGCAGCGAGGCGTATGACTCTTACGAGCAGTACTTC.

This clonotype turned up a few times. V is TRBV29-1 and J is TRBJ2-3; 7 nucleotides line up with TRBD2. Germline V gene data show CDR1 as SQVTM and CDR2 as ANQGSEA. Trimming removed 7 bases from V and 5 bases from J; junction bases left unmatched: 15. The CDR3 is 15 amino acids. The CDR3 spells CSAILTRRGGDTQYF. The CDR3 nucleotides are TGCAGCGCAATTTTGACCCGACGCGGGGGAGATACGCAGTATTTT.

The gene calls are TRBV29-1 and TRBJ2-7, with D hard to call. Germline V lookup: CDR1 SQVTM, CDR2 ANQGSEA. V was trimmed by 5 bases and J by 3 bases, leaving 11 bases between them. The length of the CDR3 is 12 residues. The CDR3 is CSVISWDYEQYF. The CDR3 DNA sequence: TGCAGCGTTATAAGCTGGGACTACGAGCAGTACTTC.

The chain combines TRBV6-2 or TRBV6-3 with TRBJ2-7, with a possible D match to TRBD2 (6 bases). The germline V and J ends were trimmed by 2 bases and 5 bases, with 7 bases remaining between them. CDR1 is MNHEY, CDR2 SVGEGT, per germline. This CDR3 contains 12 residues. The CDR3 DNA is TGTGCCAGCAGTTACCGGGGGAACGAGCAGTACTTC. It is translated as CASSYRGNEQYF.

This chain links TRBV4-1 with TRBJ2-5, with 11 bases that match TRBD1. The length of the CDR3 is 15 residues. J lost 7 bases, V lost 0 bases, and 4 bases had no gene match. Looked up from germline, CDR1 is MGHRA and CDR2 is YSYEKL. CDR3 bases: TGCGCCAGCAGCCAAGAACCGGGACAGGGGGGGACCCAGTACTTC. Its translation: CASSQEPGQGGTQYF.

A note on this clonotype: At one boundary the junction diverges from the germline segment, which might be a read error. The rearrangement uses TRBV11-2 and TRBJ2-7; 10 nucleotides line up with TRBD1. The CDR3 loop spans 14 amino acids. From germline, CDR1 is SGHAT and CDR2 FQNNGV. CDR3 nucleotide sequence: TGTGCCAGTAGTCCACCGGGACAGGGGTACGGGCAGTACTTC. Its protein product is CASSPPGQGYGQYF. The full variable domain, completed using reference TRBV11-2 and TRBJ2-7, is EAGVAQSPRYKIIEKRQSVAFWCNPISGHATLYWYQQILGQGPKLLIQFQNNGVVDDSQLPKDRFSAERLKGVDSTLKIQPAKLEDSAVYLCASSPPGQGYGQYFGPGTRLTVT.

The V and J genes are TRBV10-3 and TRBJ1-2, with a tentative D call TRBD1 (6 bases). Germline lookup yields CDR1 ENHRY and CDR2 SYGVKD. The CDR3 length is 12 residues. V dropped 3 bases and J dropped 8 bases, with 10 bases sitting between them. The CDR3 spells CAISDVGGGYTF. CDR3 nucleotides: TGTGCCATCAGTGATGTGGGGGGCGGCTACACCTTC.

A note on this clonotype: A much larger clone sits a single nucleotide away, making a read error possible. The rearrangement joins TRBV11-2 to TRBJ1-4; D remains unclear. Germline V gene sequence: CDR1 SGHAT, CDR2 FQNNGV. The CDR3 spans 15 residues. V was clipped by 5 bases and J by 0 bases, with 10 bases between them. This CDR3 reads CASSDKAATNEKLFF. For the CDR3, the DNA is TGTGCCAGCAGCGATAAGGCTGCAACTAATGAAAAACTGTTTTTT.

The chain links TRBV11-2 to TRBJ1-1; 8 bases are a match to TRBD1. Germline loops: CDR1 SGHAT, CDR2 FQNNGV. The CDR3 totals 18 residues. As DNA, the CDR3 is TGTACCGGCAGCTTAGATCTTCTCAGGGGGCCGGTGAACACTGAAGCTTTCTTT. Translation gives CTGSLDLLRGPVNTEAFF.

This clonotype was observed many times. This rearrangement joins TRBV11-2 to TRBJ2-7, with 10 bases lining up with TRBD2. J was trimmed by 5 bases and V by 7 bases; bases with no gene match: 8. Looked up from germline, CDR1 is SGHAT and CDR2 is FQNNGV. The CDR3 consists of 14 residues. In DNA form, the CDR3 reads TGTGCCAGCACCCTAGCGGGAGTGGGGGACGAGCAGTACTTC. Translated: CASTLAGVGDEQYF.

The chain links TRBV11-2 to TRBJ2-5; D gene uncertain. Trimming shortened V by 8 bases and J by 9 bases, and 13 bases separated the two germline ends. CDR1 is SGHAT and CDR2 is FQNNGV in the germline V gene. The CDR3 loop spans 11 amino acids. Written as DNA, the CDR3 is TGTGCCAGCTGTGATGCTGAGGCCCAGTACTTC. Its translation: CASCDAEAQYF.

The chain couples TRBV4-2 to TRBJ2-7, with 8 positions matching TRBD2. Germline V gives CDR1 LGHNA, CDR2 YNFKEQ. The CDR3 is 13 residues long. With 5 bases clipped from V and 5 bases from J, the junction kept 5 bases outside the gene matches. The CDR3 DNA reads as TGTGCCAGCAGCTCCGGGACTAGTAACGAGCAGTACTTC. It encodes CASSSGTSNEQYF.

This clonotype was counted only a few times. The chain joins TRBV11-2 to TRBJ2-5, with TRBD2 matching over 11 bases. Trimming cost V 5 bases and J 5 bases; bases outside gene matches: 13. CDR3 size: 17 residues. The germline V gene encodes CDR1 SGHAT and CDR2 FQNNGV. For the CDR3, the DNA is TGTGCCAGCAGCACCTGGACTAGCGGGCCCTATTCGGAGACCCAGTACTTC. Translating gives CASSTWTSGPYSETQYF. The full variable domain, completed using reference TRBV11-2 and TRBJ2-5, is EAGVAQSPRYKIIEKRQSVAFWCNPISGHATLYWYQQILGQGPKLLIQFQNNGVVDDSQLPKDRFSAERLKGVDSTLKIQPAKLEDSAVYLCASSTWTSGPYSETQYFGPGTRLLVL.

This clonotype was counted between two and nine times. V and J are TRBV12-3 or TRBV12-4 and TRBJ2-5; a possible D gene is TRBD1 (6 bases). V lost 6 bases and J lost 2, with 13 bases in between. This CDR3 spans 14 amino acids. The CDR3 sequence is CASSRQEYQETQYF. In DNA, the CDR3 is TGTGCCAGCAGCAGACAGGAGTATCAAGAGACCCAGTACTTC.

This clonotype turned up a few times. V gene TRBV14 combines with J gene TRBJ2-3, with D possibly matching TRBD2 (5 bases). Germline CDR1 is SGHDN and CDR2 is FVKESK. The CDR3 loop spans 16 amino acids. V lost 0 bases to trimming and J lost 2 bases, with 12 bases between them. The CDR3 loop is CASSQDKGAVTDTQYF. CDR3 DNA sequence: TGTGCCAGCAGCCAAGATAAGGGAGCGGTCACAGATACGCAGTATTTT. The full variable domain, with the rest looked up from reference TRBV14 and TRBJ2-3, is EAGVTQFPSHSVIEKGQTVTLRCDPISGHDNLYWYRRVMGKEIKFLLHFVKESKQDESGMPNNRFLAERTGGTYSTLKVQPAELEDSGVYFCASSQDKGAVTDTQYFGPGTRLTVL.

The V and J genes are TRBV28 and TRBJ2-1; D tentatively reads TRBD1 or TRBD2 (5 bases each). With 3 bases removed from V and 9 bases from J, the gap between germline ends came to 6 bases. There are 11 residues in the CDR3. CDR1 and CDR2 (germline): MDHEN, SYDVKM. The DNA of the CDR3 is TGTGCCAGCAGTTTTGGGGGTGAGCAGTTCTTC. Its translation: CASSFGGEQFF.